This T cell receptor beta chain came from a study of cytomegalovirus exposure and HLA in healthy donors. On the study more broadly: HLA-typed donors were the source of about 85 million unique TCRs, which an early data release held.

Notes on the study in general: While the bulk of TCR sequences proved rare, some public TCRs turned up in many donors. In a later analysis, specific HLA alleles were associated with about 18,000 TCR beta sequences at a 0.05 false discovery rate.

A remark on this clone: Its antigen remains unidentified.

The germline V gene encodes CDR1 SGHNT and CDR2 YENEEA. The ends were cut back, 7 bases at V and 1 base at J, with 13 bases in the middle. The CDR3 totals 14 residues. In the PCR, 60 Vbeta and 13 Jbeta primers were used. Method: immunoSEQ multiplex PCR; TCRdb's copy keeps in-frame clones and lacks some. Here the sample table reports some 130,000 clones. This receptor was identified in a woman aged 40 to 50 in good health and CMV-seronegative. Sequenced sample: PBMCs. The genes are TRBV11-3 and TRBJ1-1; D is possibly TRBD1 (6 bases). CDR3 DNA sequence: TGTGCCAGCATCACCGGGACAAAGAACACTGAAGCTTTCTTT. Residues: CASITGTKNTEAFF.